This T cell receptor (beta chain) emerged from a study of T cells after somatic rescue of genetic block. Data came from immunoSEQ multiplex PCR; TCRdb stores just in-frame clones and leaves some out. The sample consists of some 68,000 clones, under 95% of them appearing once. CDR1 and CDR2 (germline): MNHNS, SASEGT. Trimming cost V 2 bases and J 1 base, with 12 bases left between them. The CDR3 is made up of 15 amino acids. This chain uses TRBV6-1 with TRBJ2-7; D not resolved. This receptor was identified in a man aged 25 to 40. The sequenced sample was peripheral blood mononuclear cells (PBMCs). This CDR3 is CASSERMALSYEQYF. As DNA, the CDR3 is TGTGCCAGCAGTGAAAGGATGGCCTTGTCCTACGAGCAGTACTTC.